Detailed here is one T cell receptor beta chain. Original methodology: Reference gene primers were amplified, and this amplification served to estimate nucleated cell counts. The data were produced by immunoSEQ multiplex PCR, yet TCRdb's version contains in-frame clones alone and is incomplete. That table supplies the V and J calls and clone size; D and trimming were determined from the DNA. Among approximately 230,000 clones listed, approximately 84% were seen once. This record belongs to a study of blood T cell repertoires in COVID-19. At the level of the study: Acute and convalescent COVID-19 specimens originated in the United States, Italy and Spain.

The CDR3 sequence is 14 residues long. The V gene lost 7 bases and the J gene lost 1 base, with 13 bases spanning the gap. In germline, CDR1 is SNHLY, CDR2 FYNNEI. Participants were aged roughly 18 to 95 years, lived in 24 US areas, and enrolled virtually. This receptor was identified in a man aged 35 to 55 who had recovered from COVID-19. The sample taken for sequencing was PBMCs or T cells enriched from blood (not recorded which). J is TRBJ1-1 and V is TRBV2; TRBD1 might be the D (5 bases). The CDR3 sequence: CASTYRPGNTEAFF. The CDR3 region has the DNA TGTGCCAGCACCTACAGGCCGGGGAACACTGAAGCTTTCTTT.